A selection of T cell receptor beta chains follows, all from one sample in a study of Graves' ophthalmopathy and Graves' hyperthyroidism. Via MiXCR, TCRdb re-called the multiplex PCR reads, giving one row per CDR3 protein. The data show 20,000 to 25,000 distinct CDR3 sequences, 45% to 60% seen once. The sample taken for sequencing was peripheral blood. These receptors all come from an adult woman with stable Graves' hyperthyroidism. CDR3s include the opening cysteine and the closing phenylalanine or tryptophan. A D gene is named only where the DNA matches it firmly. Size tells how often a clone was seen (once, few, many) or the class of an expanded clone, and some rows leave it out.

d_call	j_call	v_call	clone_size	cdr3_aa
TRBD1	TRBJ2-3	TRBV5-6	.	CASSLAGTGGTDTQYF
TRBD2	TRBJ2-1	TRBV3-1	many	CASSQPLAGVYNEQFF
TRBD1	TRBJ2-7	TRBV4-1	many	CASSHRTGSPYEQYF
TRBD1	TRBJ1-5	TRBV24-1	.	CATSDVTGNQPQHF
.	TRBJ2-2	TRBV20-1	.	CSASGADTGELFF
TRBD1	TRBJ1-4	TRBV12-3/TRBV12-4	many	CASNTLTGMSEKLFF
TRBD2	TRBJ2-7	TRBV6-1	.	CANSATSGSSYERYF
.	TRBJ1-1	TRBV6-2/TRBV6-3	many	CASSNRDNGEAFF
.	TRBJ2-2	TRBV19	.	CASSIDRGTGELFF
TRBD1	TRBJ1-3	TRBV6-5	.	CASGYRGSGNTIYF
.	TRBJ2-2	TRBV24-1	many	CATSDLSRTGNTGELFF
TRBD1	TRBJ1-1	TRBV13	many	CASSKGQGLNTEAFF
.	TRBJ2-1	TRBV7-3	medium-sized	CASSLAGPPVDEQFF
.	TRBJ1-1	TRBV12-3/TRBV12-4	many	CASSLSRNTEAFF
.	TRBJ2-7	TRBV6-1	once	CASGGDGDEQYF
TRBD2	TRBJ2-2	TRBV7-3	.	CASSSSGTSGAAENTGELFF
.	TRBJ2-6	TRBV6-1	.	CASSGSAGANVLTF
.	TRBJ2-7	TRBV20-1	.	CSARKSGRNEQYF
TRBD2	TRBJ2-7	TRBV10-3	few	CAIRTLADYEQYF
TRBD2	TRBJ2-7	TRBV6-5	many	CASSYSGLANSYEQYF
TRBD1	TRBJ2-2	TRBV9	.	CASSVQTGTNELFF
TRBD2	TRBJ2-3	TRBV6-4	few	CASSGGGRAEDTQYF
.	TRBJ2-2	TRBV24-1	.	CATSDPRTDTGELFF
TRBD2	TRBJ2-1	TRBV11-2	.	CASSSQTSGRPSYNEQFF
.	TRBJ1-5	TRBV5-6	.	CASSQGRGTYTDTDSNQPQHF
.	TRBJ2-7	TRBV7-6	.	CASSFGVRGTDTQYF
.	TRBJ2-7	TRBV11-1	.	CASRLGEVPHEQYF
.	TRBJ2-7	TRBV14	many	CASNLGGSKQYF
.	TRBJ2-7	TRBV20-1	medium-sized	CSARDPFYEQYF
.	TRBJ2-7	TRBV6-6	many	CASNRGAADYEQYF
.	TRBJ2-1	TRBV5-5	.	CASSSTGPGNFNEQFF
TRBD1	TRBJ2-7	TRBV20-1	many	CSARGLTGVLSYEQYF
TRBD1	TRBJ2-6	TRBV20-1	.	CSADRGGANVLTF
.	TRBJ1-4	TRBV15	many	CATSRGGNSVEKLFF
.	TRBJ2-2	TRBV7-7	medium-sized	CASRSLNTGELFF
TRBD1	TRBJ2-7	TRBV28	many	CASSPYGTGKTYEQYF
.	TRBJ1-2	TRBV25-1	.	CASSESGDRNYGYTF
TRBD2	TRBJ2-1	TRBV7-2	.	CASSPTTSGRMAQFF
.	TRBJ1-6	TRBV7-2	.	CASSSVFGQYYISPLHF
.	TRBJ1-6	TRBV5-5	medium-sized	CASSLRQADSSPLHF
.	TRBJ2-7	TRBV5-8	medium-sized	CASSLPPHYEQYF
.	TRBJ1-6	TRBV20-1	.	CSARDTGNSPLHF
TRBD2	TRBJ2-5	TRBV7-8	.	CASSLGLAGVETQYF
.	TRBJ2-1	TRBV6-4	.	CASPGTDYNEQFF
TRBD1	TRBJ1-6	TRBV5-1	medium-sized	CASSLAGGVYSPLHF
TRBD2	TRBJ2-2	TRBV19	.	CATGGASGSTGELFF
TRBD2	TRBJ2-1	TRBV5-5	.	CASSLVGRGLADNEQFF
.	TRBJ2-1	TRBV20-1	.	CSASSVDEQFF
.	TRBJ2-7	TRBV3-1	many	CASSLTLDEQYF
.	TRBJ1-3	TRBV7-2	.	CASSKRWRAANTIYF
TRBD2	TRBJ2-7	TRBV5-1	few	CASSLEQAGRGELYF
.	TRBJ1-4	TRBV14	many	CASSTGTATNEKLFF
TRBD1	TRBJ2-7	TRBV10-3	.	CAISEGTVNEQYF
TRBD1	TRBJ1-2	TRBV20-1	.	CRARGQVGAYGYTF
.	TRBJ2-7	TRBV30	many	CAWSAIQFPEIYEQYF